This entry is about one TCR beta chain. The antigen is undetermined. The data are from a study of T-cell memory formation after mild COVID-19. Study summary: There were largely donor-specific TCR clusters.

The CDR3 totals 14 residues. Germline CDR1 and CDR2: SGHRS and YFSETQ. V lost 4 bases to trimming and J lost 5 bases; unmatched junction nucleotides: 7. General observations from the study: In second-wave clones peaking day 37, SARS-CoV-2 specificity remained unconfirmed. Pre-infection memory already had some responding clones, implying cross-reactive memory joined.

TCRdb redid the calling of the 5' RACE reads with MiXCR, one entry per CDR3 protein. The sample includes roughly 310,000 distinct CDR3 sequences, 15% of them seen just once. This TCR was sampled from a man aged 18-30 years who had mild COVID-19 (a few samples of this study predate the infection). Cell type and time point are not known. The J gene is TRBJ2-3, the V gene TRBV5-1, with 7 bases that match TRBD2. The sample consisted of PBMCs or a T cell subset sorted from them (not recorded which). The chain's CDR3 is CASSHSGSEDTQYF. CDR3 nucleotide sequence: TGCGCCAGCAGCCATAGCGGGTCCGAAGATACGCAGTATTTT.